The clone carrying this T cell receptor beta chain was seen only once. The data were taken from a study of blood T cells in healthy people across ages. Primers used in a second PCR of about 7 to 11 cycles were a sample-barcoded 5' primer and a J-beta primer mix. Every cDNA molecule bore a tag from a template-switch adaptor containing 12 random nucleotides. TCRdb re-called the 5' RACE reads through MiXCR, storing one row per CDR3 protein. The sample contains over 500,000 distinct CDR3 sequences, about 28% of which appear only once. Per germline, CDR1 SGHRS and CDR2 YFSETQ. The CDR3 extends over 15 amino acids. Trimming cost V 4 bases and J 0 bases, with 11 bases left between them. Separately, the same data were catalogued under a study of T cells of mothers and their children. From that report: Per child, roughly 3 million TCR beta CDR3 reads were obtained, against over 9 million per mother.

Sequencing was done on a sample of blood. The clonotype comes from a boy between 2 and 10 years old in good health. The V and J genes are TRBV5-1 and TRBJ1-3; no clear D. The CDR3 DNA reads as TGCGCCAGCAGCCAGCGGGGAGACTCTGGAAACACCATATATTTT. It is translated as CASSQRGDSGNTIYF.